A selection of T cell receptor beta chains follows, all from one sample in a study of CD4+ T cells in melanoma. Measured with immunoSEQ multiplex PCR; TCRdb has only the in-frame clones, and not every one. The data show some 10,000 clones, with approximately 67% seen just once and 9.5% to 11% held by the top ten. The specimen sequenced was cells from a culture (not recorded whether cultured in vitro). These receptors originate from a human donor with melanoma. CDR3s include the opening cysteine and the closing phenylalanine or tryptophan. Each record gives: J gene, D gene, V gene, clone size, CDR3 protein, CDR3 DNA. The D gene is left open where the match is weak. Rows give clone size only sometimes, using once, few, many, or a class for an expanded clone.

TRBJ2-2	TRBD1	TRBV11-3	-	CASSPGGQGPTGELFF	TGTGCCAGCAGCCCCGGGGGACAGGGGCCCACCGGGGAGCTGTTTTTT
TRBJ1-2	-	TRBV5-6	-	CASSLDNRVSYGYTF	TGTGCCAGCAGCTTGGACAACCGGGTCTCCTATGGCTACACCTTC
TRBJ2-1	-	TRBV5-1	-	CASSFLGHNEQFF	TGCGCCAGCAGCTTTCTGGGGCACAATGAGCAGTTCTTC
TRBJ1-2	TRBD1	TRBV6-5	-	CASSRDRLIYDGYTF	TGTGCCAGCAGTCGGGACAGACTCATTTATGATGGCTACACCTTC
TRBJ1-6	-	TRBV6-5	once	CASSEEGNSPLHF	TGTGCCAGCAGTGAAGAGGGGAATTCACCCCTCCACTTT
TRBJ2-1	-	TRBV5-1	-	CASSVSGFHNEQFF	TGCGCCAGCAGCGTGTCAGGTTTCCACAATGAGCAGTTCTTC
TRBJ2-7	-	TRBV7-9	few	CASSRQGLGQIGEQYF	TGTGCCAGCAGTCGGCAGGGGCTCGGGCAGATAGGCGAGCAGTACTTC
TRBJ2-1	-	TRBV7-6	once	CASSPTWGHEQFF	TGTGCCAGCAGCCCGACCTGGGGGCATGAGCAGTTCTTC
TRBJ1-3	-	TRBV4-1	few	CASSYTRDSGNTIYF	TGCGCCAGCAGCTACACTCGGGACTCTGGAAACACCATATATTTT
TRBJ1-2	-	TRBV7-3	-	CASSSGDGYGYTF	TGTGCCAGCAGCTCAGGAGATGGATATGGCTACACCTTC
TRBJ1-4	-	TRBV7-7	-	CASSLIPGSTNEKLFF	TGTGCTAGCAGCTTAATTCCGGGTTCCACTAATGAAAAACTGTTTTTT
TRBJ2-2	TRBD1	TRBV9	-	CASSVSRQGNTGELFF	TGTGCCAGCAGCGTCTCCCGACAGGGGAACACCGGGGAGCTGTTTTTT
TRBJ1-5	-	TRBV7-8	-	CASSLASTNNQPQHF	TGTGCCAGCAGCTTAGCGAGTACAAACAATCAGCCCCAGCATTTT
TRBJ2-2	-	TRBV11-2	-	CASSLGYTNTGELFF	TGTGCCAGCAGCTTAGGATATACGAACACCGGGGAGCTGTTTTTT
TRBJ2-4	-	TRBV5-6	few	CASSYDRAKNIQYF	TGTGCCAGCAGCTATGACCGTGCCAAAAACATTCAGTACTTC
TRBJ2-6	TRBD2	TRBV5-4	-	CASSGQSGSGNVLTF	TGTGCCAGCAGCGGACAGAGCGGGAGTGGCAACGTCCTGACTTTC
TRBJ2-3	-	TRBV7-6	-	CASSPSTDTQYF	TGTGCCAGCAGCCCTAGTACCGATACGCAGTATTTT
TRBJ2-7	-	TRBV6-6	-	CASSSTGTVSYEQYF	TGTGCCAGCAGTTCGACCGGGACGGTATCCTACGAGCAGTACTTC
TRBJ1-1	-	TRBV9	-	CASSVGQMNTEAFF	TGTGCCAGCAGCGTCGGACAGATGAACACTGAAGCTTTCTTT
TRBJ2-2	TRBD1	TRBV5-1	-	CASSWTGEGELFF	TGCGCCAGCAGCTGGACAGGGGAGGGGGAGCTGTTTTTT
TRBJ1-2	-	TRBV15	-	CATSRNLEGVRGYTF	TGTGCCACCAGCAGGAACCTAGAAGGGGTCCGTGGCTACACCTTC
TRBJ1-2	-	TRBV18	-	CASSPWDSGTNYGYTF	TGTGCCAGCTCACCATGGGATTCGGGGACTAACTATGGCTACACCTTC
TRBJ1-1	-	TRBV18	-	CASSPGNTEAFF	TGTGCCAGCTCACCGGGGAACACTGAAGCTTTCTTT